This T cell receptor (beta chain) comes out of a study of cytomegalovirus exposure and HLA in healthy donors. Study summary: Out of 150 million to 200 million T cells, an earlier analysis found some 110 million unique TCR beta sequences in total. Some 85 million unique TCRs, all from HLA-typed donors, were included in an early release of the data. Whole-study results and caveats: An ancestry cluster, one associated with Asian ancestry, reportedly showed fewer N-insertions than the approximately 670-donor mean in a later analysis. Immune exposure information available was restricted to CMV serostatus.

Regarding this clone: No antigen is known for it.

Use of 60 Vbeta and 13 Jbeta primers characterized the PCR. Method: immunoSEQ multiplex PCR; TCRdb's copy keeps in-frame clones and lacks some. The table records about 170,000 clones, about 79% of them present only once. The CDR3 is 14 amino acids. CDR1 and CDR2 (germline): SGHTA, FQGNSA. Trimming removed 7 bases at V and 5 bases at J, with 14 bases between. Sequenced: PBMCs. This sequence joins TRBV7-2 and TRBJ2-2; perhaps TRBD1 as D (5 bases). This receptor was obtained from a woman between 50 and 59 years old in good health and CMV-seronegative. As DNA, the CDR3 is TGTGCCAGCACCGAATTCCAGGGAACCGGGGAGCTGTTTTTT. Protein sequence: CASTEFQGTGELFF.